The entry below gives a single TCR beta chain sequence along with its context. The sample comes from a study of blood T cell repertoires in COVID-19. Study context: There were acute and convalescent COVID-19 samples, and they came from the United States, Italy and Spain. PBMCs, B-cell-depleted T cells, or T cells provided the cDNA or gDNA that made up the material.

Study processing details: Amplification from reference gene primers served as the basis for estimated nucleated cell counts. This table comes from immunoSEQ multiplex PCR, and its TCRdb copy is limited to in-frame clones, with some not included. That table gives V, J and clone size, and the DNA gave D and trimming. This sample has some 52,000 clones, with less than 90% found just once. Germline CDR1 and CDR2: SQVTM and ANQGSEA. V was shortened by 4 bases and J by 5 bases, with 15 bases between the two germline ends. This CDR3 is built from 15 residues. The chain joins TRBV29-1 to TRBJ1-6; D not certain. The TCR sequence derives from a man aged 50-59 years with acute or convalescent COVID-19. Sequencing was carried out using peripheral blood. CDR3 amino acids: CSVALVGADNSPLHF. DNA of the CDR3: TGCAGCGTTGCCCTGGTCGGAGCCGATAATTCACCCCTCCACTTT.